The sequence of this T cell receptor (beta chain) was determined in a study of circulating and synovial CD4+ cells in juvenile arthritis. Study conclusions and caveats: Circulating pathogenic-like and bulk T cells looked alike by Vbeta family usage.

Generated by immunoSEQ multiplex PCR, the TCRdb table keeps only in-frame clones and is missing some. The sample shows 30,000 to 40,000 clones, 90% to 95% of them seen only once. CDR3 size: 17 residues. In germline, CDR1 is SGDLS, CDR2 YYNGEE. V shed 0 bases and J shed 4 bases, with 17 bases lying between them. About this clone itself: The antigen remains unidentified.

This chain connects TRBV9 to TRBJ1-3; no definite D call. The source is a human donor with juvenile idiopathic arthritis. The sequencing sample was made of CD4+ T cells from blood. For the CDR3, the DNA is TGTGCCAGCAGCGTAGTTTCCTCGACAAGTTTCGGAAACACCATATATTTT. It encodes CASSVVSSTSFGNTIYF.